This T cell receptor beta chain was profiled in a study of T cell responses to AZD1222 COVID-19 vaccine. Using immunoSEQ multiplex PCR, the repertoire was profiled, and TCRdb retains in-frame clones only, with some absent. The repertoire has 95,000 to 150,000 clones, about 92% of them found once; the top ten carry roughly 13%. V lost 2 bases and J 6 bases, leaving 6 bases between the germline ends. Germline values: CDR1 DFQATT, CDR2 SNEGSKA (reference sequence). The CDR3 has 11 residues. This TCR derives from an adult in good health. V gene TRBV20-1 combines with J gene TRBJ2-3; no firm D call. This specimen consisted of peripheral blood, obtained on day 0 of AZD1222 vaccination. The CDR3 nucleotides read TGCAGTGCTAGACCGATGGATACGCAGTATTTT. As protein: CSARPMDTQYF.